The rows below give T cell receptor beta chains drawn from one sample of a study of PD-1 blockade in classical Hodgkin lymphoma. Clones were sequenced by immunoSEQ multiplex PCR, and TCRdb holds only the in-frame ones, with some missing. The sample shows about 28,000 clones, approximately 89% of them seen only once. Sequencing used peripheral blood mononuclear cells (PBMCs). Receptors were obtained from a human donor with classical Hodgkin lymphoma. Each CDR3 is given with its conserved first and last residue. The D gene is left open where the match is weak. Only some rows state a clone size, as once, few, many or a class for expanded clones.

>TRBV19|TRBJ2-7|.|13|.
CASSVRDSYEQYF
TGTGCCAGTAGTGTCCGGGACTCCTACGAGCAGTACTTC
>TRBV2|TRBJ2-7|.|13|TRBD1
CASRGTGGNEQYF
TGTGCCAGCAGGGGAACAGGGGGGAACGAGCAGTACTTC
>TRBV10-3|TRBJ2-1|.|12|.
CAIRGPTDEQFF
TGTGCCATCAGGGGACCCACCGATGAGCAGTTCTTC
>TRBV5-4|TRBJ2-2|.|15|TRBD2
CASSGTNWEGGELFF
TGTGCCAGCAGCGGCACCAACTGGGAGGGCGGGGAGCTGTTTTTT
>TRBV7-8|TRBJ1-4|.|15|TRBD1
CASSLDRVVNEKLFF
TGTGCCAGCAGCTTGGACAGGGTTGTAAATGAAAAACTGTTTTTT
>TRBV10-3|TRBJ1-3|.|14|.
CAISEPFSGNTIYF
TGTGCCATCAGTGAACCGTTCTCTGGAAACACCATATATTTT
>TRBV5-6|TRBJ2-7|.|14|TRBD1
CASKYGTGGYEQYF
TGTGCCAGCAAATACGGGACAGGGGGCTACGAGCAGTACTTC
>TRBV7-6|TRBJ2-7|.|15|TRBD1
CASSLDGTASYEQYF
TGTGCCAGCAGCTTAGATGGGACAGCCTCCTACGAGCAGTACTTC
>TRBV9|TRBJ2-5|.|15|.
CASSTRPTYQETQYF
TGTGCCAGCAGCACCCGGCCAACGTACCAAGAGACCCAGTACTTC
>TRBV10-3|TRBJ2-1|.|20|TRBD2
CAISGGTGTSGRAPYNEQFF
TGTGCCATCAGTGGTGGTACCGGGACTAGCGGGAGGGCCCCATACAATGAGCAGTTCTTC
>TRBV28|TRBJ1-1|.|13|.
CASSLGVGGEAFF
TGTGCCAGCAGTTTAGGAGTTGGGGGTGAAGCTTTCTTT
>TRBV29-1|TRBJ2-1|.|13|TRBD2
CSVGAGSANEQFF
TGCAGCGTTGGAGCGGGATCAGCCAATGAGCAGTTCTTC
>TRBV27|TRBJ1-1|few|15|.
CASSLSGHMNTEAFF
TGTGCCAGCAGTTTATCGGGGCATATGAACACTGAAGCTTTCTTT
>TRBV27|TRBJ2-3|.|14|.
CASSSGRNTDTQYF
TGTGCCAGCAGTTCGGGACGGAACACAGATACGCAGTATTTT
>TRBV5-3|TRBJ1-3|once|16|.
CARTKMGRNPGNTIYF
TGTGCCAGAACCAAGATGGGTAGGAATCCTGGAAACACCATATATTTT
>TRBV5-1|TRBJ2-7|.|15|.
CASSPDRGGGYEQYF
TGCGCCAGCAGCCCCGACAGGGGAGGGGGGTACGAGCAGTACTTC
>TRBV10-3|TRBJ2-7|.|15|.
CAISESRTQTYEQYF
TGTGCCATCAGTGAGTCGAGGACACAGACCTACGAGCAGTACTTC
>TRBV9|TRBJ2-2|.|17|TRBD2
CASSPRLAGGSTGELFF
TGTGCCAGCAGCCCCCGTCTAGCGGGAGGGAGTACCGGGGAGCTGTTTTTT
>TRBV7-9|TRBJ1-4|once|16|TRBD1
CASSLQIGQGGEKLFF
TGTGCCAGCAGCTTACAGATAGGACAGGGTGGTGAAAAACTGTTTTTT
>TRBV2|TRBJ2-7|.|12|.
CASKEDGYEQYF
TGTGCCAGCAAAGAAGATGGCTACGAGCAGTACTTC
>TRBV5-4|TRBJ2-3|.|15|.
CASSFRPAGTDTQYF
TGTGCCAGCAGCTTCCGGCCCGCCGGCACAGATACGCAGTATTTT
>TRBV10-3|TRBJ1-5|.|13|.
CAISVGGNQPQHF
TGTGCCATCAGTGTGGGTGGCAATCAGCCCCAGCATTTT
>TRBV2|TRBJ2-1|.|16|TRBD2
CASRAVGTNFYNEQFF
TGTGCCAGCAGGGCAGTTGGGACTAACTTCTACAATGAGCAGTTCTTC
>TRBV14|TRBJ2-5|.|15|.
CASSLRGWYQETQYF
TGTGCCAGCAGCCTCAGAGGGTGGTACCAAGAGACCCAGTACTTC
>TRBV19|TRBJ2-7|.|13|TRBD1
CASTEGQGYEQYF
TGTGCCAGTACCGAGGGACAGGGCTACGAGCAGTACTTC
>TRBV7-8|TRBJ2-1|.|16|.
CASSLGTQGGRGEQFF
TGTGCCAGCAGCTTAGGTACCCAAGGAGGGCGGGGTGAGCAGTTCTTC
>TRBV5-6|TRBJ2-1|.|17|TRBD2
CASSLAPSGSSYNEQFF
TGTGCCAGCAGCTTGGCCCCTAGCGGTAGCTCCTACAATGAGCAGTTCTTC
>TRBV18|TRBJ2-7|.|13|.
CASSPPGAPVPYF
TGTGCCAGCTCCCCACCGGGGGCCCCCGTCCCCTACTTC
>TRBV2|TRBJ2-1|.|11|.
CASRTGTQQFF
TGTGCCAGCAGGACCGGGACCCAGCAGTTCTTC
>TRBV30|TRBJ1-5|.|13|.
CAWRGAPNQPQHF
TGTGCCTGGCGGGGGGCGCCGAATCAGCCCCAGCATTTT
>TRBV7-2|TRBJ1-1|.|15|.
CASRSSRGANTEAFF
TGTGCCAGCAGGTCTTCCAGGGGAGCTAACACTGAAGCTTTCTTT